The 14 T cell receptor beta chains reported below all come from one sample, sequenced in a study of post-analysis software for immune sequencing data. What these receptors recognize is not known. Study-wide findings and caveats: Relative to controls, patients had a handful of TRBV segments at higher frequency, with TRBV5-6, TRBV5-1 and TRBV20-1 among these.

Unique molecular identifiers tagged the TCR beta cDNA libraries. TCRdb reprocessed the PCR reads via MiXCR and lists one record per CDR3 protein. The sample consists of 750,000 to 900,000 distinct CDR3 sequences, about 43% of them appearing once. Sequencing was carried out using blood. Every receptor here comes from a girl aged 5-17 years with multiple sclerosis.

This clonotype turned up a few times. This CDR3 reads CASSQGHAYEQYF. The CDR3 DNA sequence: TGCGCCAGCAGCCAAGGGCACGCCTACGAGCAGTACTTC. The chain uses TRBV4-1 and TRBJ2-7; no clear D gene. V lost 1 base and J 2 bases, leaving 6 bases between the germline ends. This CDR3 is built from 13 residues. The germline gives CDR1 MGHRA, CDR2 YSYEKL.

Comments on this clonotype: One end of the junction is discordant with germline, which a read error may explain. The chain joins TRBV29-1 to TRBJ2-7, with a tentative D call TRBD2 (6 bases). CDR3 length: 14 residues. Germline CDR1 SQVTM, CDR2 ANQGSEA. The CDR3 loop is CSVALLSGEATQHF. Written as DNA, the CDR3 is TGCAGCGTTGCCCTCTTGTCCGGGGAGGCGACCCAGCACTTC.

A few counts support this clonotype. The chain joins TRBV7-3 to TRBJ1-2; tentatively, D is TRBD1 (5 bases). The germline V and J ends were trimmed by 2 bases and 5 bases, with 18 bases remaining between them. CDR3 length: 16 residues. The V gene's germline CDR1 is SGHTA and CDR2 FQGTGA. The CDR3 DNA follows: TGTGCCAGCAGCTTAGAGGGACGCGGCGGGTTTTATGGCTACACCTTC. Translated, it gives CASSLEGRGGFYGYTF.

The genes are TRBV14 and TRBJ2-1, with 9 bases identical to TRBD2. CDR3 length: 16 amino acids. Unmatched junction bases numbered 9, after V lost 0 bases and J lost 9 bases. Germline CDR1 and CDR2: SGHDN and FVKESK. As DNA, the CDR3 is TGTGCCAGCAGCCAAGATTTCGCGGGAGGGAGGGGTGAGCAGTTCTTC. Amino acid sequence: CASSQDFAGGRGEQFF.

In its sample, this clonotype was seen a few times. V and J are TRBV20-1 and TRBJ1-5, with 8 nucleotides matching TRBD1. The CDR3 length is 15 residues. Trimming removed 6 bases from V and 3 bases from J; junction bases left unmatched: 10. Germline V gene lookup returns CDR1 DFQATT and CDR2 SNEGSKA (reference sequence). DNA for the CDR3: TGCAGTGCCCCCCGGCCGACAGGGGACAATCAGCCCCAGCATTTT. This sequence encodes CSAPRPTGDNQPQHF.

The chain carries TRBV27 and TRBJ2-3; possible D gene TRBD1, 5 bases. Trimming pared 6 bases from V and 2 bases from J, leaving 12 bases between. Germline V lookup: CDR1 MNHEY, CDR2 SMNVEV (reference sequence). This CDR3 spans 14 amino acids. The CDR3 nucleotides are TGTGCCAGCAGGGCAGGGCTGAACACAGATACGCAGTATTTT. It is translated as CASRAGLNTDTQYF.

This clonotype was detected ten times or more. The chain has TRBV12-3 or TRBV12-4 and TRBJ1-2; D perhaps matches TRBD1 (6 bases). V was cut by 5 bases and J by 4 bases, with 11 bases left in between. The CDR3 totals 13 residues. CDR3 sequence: CASSPQGTYGYTF. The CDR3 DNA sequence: TGTGCCAGCAGTCCCCAGGGGACCTATGGCTACACCTTC.

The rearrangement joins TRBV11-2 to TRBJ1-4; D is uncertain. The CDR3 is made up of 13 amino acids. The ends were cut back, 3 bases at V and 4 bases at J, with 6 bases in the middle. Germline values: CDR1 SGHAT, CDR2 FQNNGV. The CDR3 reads CASSLGVNEKLFF. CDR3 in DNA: TGTGCCAGCAGCTTGGGAGTTAATGAAAAACTGTTTTTT. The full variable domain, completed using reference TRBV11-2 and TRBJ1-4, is EAGVAQSPRYKIIEKRQSVAFWCNPISGHATLYWYQQILGQGPKLLIQFQNNGVVDDSQLPKDRFSAERLKGVDSTLKIQPAKLEDSAVYLCASSLGVNEKLFFGSGTQLSVL.

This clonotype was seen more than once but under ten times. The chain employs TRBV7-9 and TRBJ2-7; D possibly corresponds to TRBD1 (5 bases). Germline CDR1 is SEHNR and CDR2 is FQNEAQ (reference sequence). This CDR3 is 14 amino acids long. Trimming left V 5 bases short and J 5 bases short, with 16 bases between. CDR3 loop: CASSPEARADEQYF. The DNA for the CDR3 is TGTGCCAGCAGCCCCGAGGCCAGGGCCGACGAGCAGTACTTC.

CDR3 nucleotides: TGCAGTGCTAACGACCTGGACACCGGGGAGCTGTTTTTT. Protein product: CSANDLDTGELFF. This chain links TRBV20-1 with TRBJ2-2; D not certain. The CDR3 has 13 residues. V was cut by 4 bases and J by 3 bases, with 9 bases left in between. Germline assignment: CDR1 DFQATT and CDR2 SNEGSKA (reference sequence).

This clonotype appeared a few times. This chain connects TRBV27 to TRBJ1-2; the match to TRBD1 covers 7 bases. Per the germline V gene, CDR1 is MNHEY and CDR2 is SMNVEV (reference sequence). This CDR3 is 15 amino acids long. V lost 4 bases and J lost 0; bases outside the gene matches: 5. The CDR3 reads CASSSYRGSNYGYTF. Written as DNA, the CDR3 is TGTGCCAGCAGTTCGTACAGGGGCTCTAACTATGGCTACACCTTC.

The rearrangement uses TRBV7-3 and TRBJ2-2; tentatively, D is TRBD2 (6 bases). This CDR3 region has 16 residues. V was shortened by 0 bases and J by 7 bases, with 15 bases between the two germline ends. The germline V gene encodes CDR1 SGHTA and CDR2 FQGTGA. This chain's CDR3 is CASSLTFAGPGGELFF. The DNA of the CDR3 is TGTGCCAGCAGCTTAACGTTCGCGGGGCCAGGCGGGGAGCTGTTTTTT.

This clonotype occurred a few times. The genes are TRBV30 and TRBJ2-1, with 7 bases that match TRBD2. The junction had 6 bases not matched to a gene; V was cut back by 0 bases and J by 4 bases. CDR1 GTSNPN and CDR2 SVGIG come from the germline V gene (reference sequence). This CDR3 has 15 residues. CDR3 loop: CAWSVSGLVYNEQFF. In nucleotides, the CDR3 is TGTGCCTGGAGTGTATCCGGACTAGTTTACAATGAGCAGTTCTTC.

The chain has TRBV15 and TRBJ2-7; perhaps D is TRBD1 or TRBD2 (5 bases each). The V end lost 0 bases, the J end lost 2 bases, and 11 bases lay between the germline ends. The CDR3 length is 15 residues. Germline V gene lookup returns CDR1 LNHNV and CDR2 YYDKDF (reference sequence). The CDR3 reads CATSRDRDVTYEQYF. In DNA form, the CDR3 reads TGTGCCACCAGCAGAGATCGGGACGTGACCTACGAGCAGTACTTC.